This T cell receptor beta chain was observed in a study of blood T cell repertoires in COVID-19. V dropped 2 bases and J dropped 4; count of bases not matched to a gene: 6. From germline, CDR1 is SGHVS and CDR2 FNYEAQ. CDR3 size: 15 residues. Produced via immunoSEQ multiplex PCR; TCRdb's table is partial and in-frame only. The sample lists about 280,000 clones, about 90% occurring once. This sequence joins TRBV7-6 and TRBJ1-1, with 8 positions matching TRBD1. The sample comprised peripheral blood. This TCR derives from a woman in her twenties or thirties with COVID-19, enrolled during active disease. In DNA, the CDR3 is TGTGCCAGCAGCTTAACGACAGGGGCTGGCACTGAAGCTTTCTTT. Protein sequence: CASSLTTGAGTEAFF. Together with reference TRBV7-6 and TRBJ1-1, the CDR3 gives the full variable domain: GAGVSQSPRYKVTKRGQDVALRCDPISGHVSLYWYRQALGQGPEFLTYFNYEAQQDKSGLPNDRFSAERPEGSISTLTIQRTEQRDSAMYRCASSLTTGAGTEAFFGQGTRLTVV.